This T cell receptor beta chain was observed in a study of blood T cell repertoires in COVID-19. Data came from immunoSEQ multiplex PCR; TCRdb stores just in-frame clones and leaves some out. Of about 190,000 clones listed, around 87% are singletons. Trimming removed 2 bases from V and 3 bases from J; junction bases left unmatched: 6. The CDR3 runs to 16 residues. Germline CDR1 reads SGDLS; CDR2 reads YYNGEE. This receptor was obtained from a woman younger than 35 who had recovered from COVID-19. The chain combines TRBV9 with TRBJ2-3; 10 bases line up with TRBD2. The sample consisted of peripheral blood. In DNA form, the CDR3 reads TGTGCCAGCAGCGTGGAACTAGCGGGAATGACAGATACGCAGTATTTT. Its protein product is CASSVELAGMTDTQYF.